These T cell receptor beta chains were read from a single sample in a study of blood T cell repertoires in COVID-19. Measured with immunoSEQ multiplex PCR; TCRdb has only the in-frame clones, and not every one. The data contain fewer than 150,000 clones, more than 70% of them seen just once; the ten biggest clones take up over 9.5%. Source material: peripheral blood. The source is a man aged 45-60 years with active or convalescent COVID-19. Each CDR3 is given with its conserved first and last residue. Each record gives: clone size, V gene, J gene, D gene, CDR3 protein, CDR3 DNA. D genes are given only for firm matches. Clone sizes are given selectively: once, few, many, or a class where the clone is expanded.

>-|TRBV27|TRBJ1-5|-
CASSLRGSGNQPQHF
TGTGCCAGCAGTTTAAGGGGATCCGGCAATCAGCCCCAGCATTTT
>-|TRBV4-3|TRBJ2-1|-
CASSQELSSYNEQFF
TGCGCCAGCAGCCAAGAGCTCAGTTCCTACAATGAGCAGTTCTTC
>-|TRBV7-2|TRBJ2-6|-
CASSMRSGANVLTF
TGTGCCAGCAGCATGCGATCTGGGGCCAACGTCCTGACTTTC
>once|TRBV30|TRBJ2-7|TRBD2
CAWSRIGTTYYEQYF
TGTGCCTGGAGTAGGATCGGGACTACCTACTACGAGCAGTACTTC
>once|TRBV28|TRBJ2-3|TRBD2
CASSLLASGSDTQYF
TGTGCCAGCAGTTTATTGGCTAGCGGGAGTGATACGCAGTATTTT
>-|TRBV19|TRBJ1-2|-
CASSFGLVYGYTF
TGTGCCAGTAGTTTCGGACTGGTCTATGGCTACACCTTC
>-|TRBV7-9|TRBJ2-5|TRBD2
CASSLGLAGVEGETQYF
TGTGCCAGCAGCCTGGGACTAGCGGGAGTTGAGGGAGAGACCCAGTACTTC
>few|TRBV2|TRBJ1-1|TRBD1
CASGKDRDTEAFF
TGTGCCAGCGGTAAGGACAGGGACACTGAAGCTTTCTTT
>-|TRBV24-1|TRBJ2-7|TRBD2
CATSDFRTGKREGQYF
TGTGCCACCAGTGATTTCCGGACTGGAAAGCGGGAAGGGCAGTACTTC
>-|TRBV4-1|TRBJ2-1|TRBD1
CASSQRRDRLNEQFF
TGCGCCAGCAGCCAGAGACGGGACAGGCTCAATGAGCAGTTCTTC
>-|TRBV28|TRBJ2-7|-
CASSSGSQGSPYEQYF
TGTGCCAGCAGTTCGGGCTCACAGGGCTCCCCCTACGAGCAGTACTTC
>-|TRBV9|TRBJ1-5|TRBD1
CASSPGTGGNQPQHF
TGTGCCAGCAGCCCTGGGACAGGAGGCAATCAGCCCCAGCATTTT
>-|TRBV6-5|TRBJ1-2|TRBD1
CASSRQGVTSGYTF
TGTGCCAGCAGCCGACAGGGAGTAACGAGTGGCTACACCTTC
>-|TRBV9|TRBJ2-7|-
CASSVANYSYEQYF
TGTGCCAGCAGCGTAGCTAACTACTCCTACGAGCAGTACTTC
>-|TRBV6-2/TRBV6-3|TRBJ2-3|-
CASSYSRKAAYDTQYF
TGTGCCAGCAGTTACTCGAGGAAAGCGGCCTACGATACGCAGTATTTT
>-|TRBV28|TRBJ2-7|TRBD2
CASSLGGLARVYEQYF
TGTGCCAGCAGTTTGGGTGGACTAGCGAGAGTATACGAGCAGTACTTC
>-|TRBV27|TRBJ2-1|-
CASSLMRVYNEQFF
TGTGCCAGCAGTTTAATGCGGGTGTACAATGAGCAGTTCTTC
>-|TRBV5-4|TRBJ2-3|-
CASSLDPGATDTQYF
TGTGCCAGCAGCCTGGACCCTGGGGCCACAGATACGCAGTATTTT
>few|TRBV2|TRBJ2-7|-
CASSELSAQLGYEQYF
TGTGCCAGCAGTGAATTGTCGGCTCAACTAGGCTACGAGCAGTACTTC
>-|TRBV7-2|TRBJ2-5|-
CASSLDRYQRTQYF
TGTGCCAGCAGCTTAGACAGATACCAACGGACCCAGTACTTC
>-|TRBV5-1|TRBJ2-2|TRBD1
CASSLAGTGKPGELFF
TGCGCCAGCAGCTTGGCCGGGACAGGGAAGCCCGGGGAGCTGTTTTTT
>-|TRBV7-9|TRBJ1-2|-
CASSPRTTLGYTF
TGTGCCAGCAGCCCGCGAACTACTCTTGGCTACACCTTC
>-|TRBV9|TRBJ2-5|TRBD2
CASSVAAGGHETQYF
TGTGCCAGCAGCGTAGCAGCGGGAGGGCATGAGACCCAGTACTTC
>-|TRBV5-1|TRBJ2-2|-
CASSKGDTRAGELFF
TGCGCCAGCAGTAAGGGAGATACAAGGGCCGGGGAGCTGTTTTTT
>-|TRBV4-1|TRBJ1-2|-
CASTRETGNYGYTF
TGCGCCAGCACCCGAGAAACAGGGAATTATGGCTACACCTTC
>-|TRBV5-1|TRBJ1-2|TRBD1
CASSHGTGVTVYGYTF
TGCGCCAGCAGCCACGGGACAGGGGTGACGGTCTATGGCTACACCTTC